The 25 T cell receptor beta chains below were found in one sample sequenced in a study of blood T cell repertoires in COVID-19. Data came from immunoSEQ multiplex PCR; TCRdb stores just in-frame clones and leaves some out. The table includes some 200,000 clones, 81% detected once. The specimen was peripheral blood. The source of these receptors is a woman in her thirties or forties with COVID-19, enrolled during active disease.

The table lists this clone with a count of one. The genes are TRBV11-2 and TRBJ1-6; the match to TRBD1 covers 9 bases. Trimming cost V 3 bases and J 6 bases; bases outside gene matches: 0. Germline CDR1 is SGHAT and CDR2 is FQNNGV. The CDR3 runs to 14 residues. The CDR3 reads CASSLTGGNSPLHF. Written as DNA, the CDR3 is TGTGCCAGCAGCTTGACAGGGGGTAATTCACCCCTCCACTTT.

This clone was observed a single time. V is TRBV12-3 or TRBV12-4 and J is TRBJ2-7; perhaps TRBD1 as D (6 bases). This CDR3 is 12 amino acids long. Trimming pared 0 bases from V and 7 bases from J, leaving 7 bases between. CDR3 DNA sequence: TGTGCCAGCAGTTTAGCAGGGGGTGAGCAGTACGTC. It is translated as CASSLAGGEQYV.

The chain carries TRBV18 and TRBJ1-5, with D perhaps matching TRBD1 (5 bases). This CDR3 has 15 residues. The germline V gene has CDR1 KGHSH and CDR2 LQKENI. V was trimmed by 3 bases and J by 2 bases, leaving 11 bases between them. CDR3 residues: CASSPTVRGNQPQHF. Here the CDR3 DNA reads TGTGCCAGCTCACCGACAGTGCGAGGCAATCAGCCCCAGCATTTT.

The chain recombines TRBV7-9 with TRBJ1-3, with 10 bases that match TRBD1. Germline V gives CDR1 SEHNR, CDR2 FQNEAQ (reference sequence). V shed 5 bases and J 0 bases; nucleotides not matched to a gene: 7. This CDR3 is 17 amino acids long. The CDR3 DNA reads TGTGCCAGCAGCGTCGCCGGGACAGGGGTCTCTGGAAACACCATATATTTT. This sequence encodes CASSVAGTGVSGNTIYF.

The chain employs TRBV18 and TRBJ2-2, with D possibly matching TRBD1 (5 bases). The CDR3 loop spans 16 amino acids. The V gene's germline CDR1 is KGHSH and CDR2 LQKENI. Trimming stripped 0 bases from V and 4 bases from J, with 12 bases between. The CDR3 DNA is TGTGCCAGCTCACCACCTGGGGCACCGACCACCGGGGAGCTGTTTTTT. Its protein product is CASSPPGAPTTGELFF.

The V call is TRBV7-9, the J call TRBJ2-6; D remains ambiguous. This CDR3 contains 16 residues. With 2 bases removed from V and 0 bases from J, the gap between germline ends came to 8 bases. CDR1 and CDR2 from the germline V gene are SEHNR and FQNEAQ (reference sequence). CDR3 bases: TGTGCCAGCAGCTTAACCGTGAGCTCTGGGGCCAACGTCCTGACTTTC. Translated, it gives CASSLTVSSGANVLTF. Full variable domain (remainder filled in from reference TRBV7-9 and TRBJ2-6): DTGVSQNPRHKITKRGQNVTFRCDPISEHNRLYWYRQTLGQGPEFLTYFQNEAQLEKSRLLSDRFSAERPKGSFSTLEIQRTEQGDSAMYLCASSLTVSSGANVLTFGAGSRLTVL.

This clone was seen a handful of times. The chain carries TRBV2 and TRBJ2-5; TRBD1 matches 12 bases. CDR1 is SNHLY, CDR2 FYNNEI, per germline. The CDR3 contains 15 residues. After removal of 6 bases from V and 1 base from J, the junction contained 3 bases not matched to a gene. This CDR3 is CASSGDRGRQETQYF. In nucleotides, the CDR3 is TGTGCCAGCAGCGGGGACAGGGGGCGCCAAGAGACCCAGTACTTC.

This clone occurred once. This rearrangement joins TRBV4-1 to TRBJ2-5; D possibly corresponds to TRBD2 (5 bases). Germline V gene lookup returns CDR1 MGHRA and CDR2 YSYEKL. Trimming removed 1 base at V and 0 bases at J, with 9 bases between. CDR3 size: 15 residues. The CDR3 coding sequence is TGCGCCAGCAGCCAAGCCCCGACTAACCAAGAGACCCAGTACTTC. Translating it yields CASSQAPTNQETQYF.

The sample holds one count of this clone. The gene calls are TRBV29-1 and TRBJ1-2; D not certain. Between the trimmed V and J ends, which lost 3 bases and 4 bases, there was a span of 9 bases. The germline CDR1 and CDR2 sequences are SQVTM and ANQGSEA. The CDR3 length is 12 residues. The CDR3 nucleotides read TGCAGCGTTGAGCGGGCGAGCTATGGCTACACCTTC. As protein: CSVERASYGYTF. Looking up the rest from reference TRBV29-1 and TRBJ1-2 gives the full variable domain: SAVISQKPSRDICQRGTSLTIQCQVDSQVTMMFWYRQQPGQSLTLIATANQGSEATYESGFVIDKFPISRPNLTFSTLTVSNMSPEDSSIYLCSVERASYGYTFGSGTRLTVV.

This chain connects TRBV7-2 to TRBJ1-1; TRBD1 matches at 7 bases. Trimming cost V 5 bases and J 6 bases; bases outside gene matches: 15. CDR3 length equals 16 residues. The V gene's germline CDR1 is SGHTA and CDR2 FQGNSA. CDR3 DNA: TGTGCCAGCAGCGCACCTTTGAACAGGGGAGATTCTGAAGCTTTCTTT. Translating it yields CASSAPLNRGDSEAFF.

This clone was found once. Other DNA variants within this sample encode the same CDR3. The chain employs TRBV19 and TRBJ2-3, with no clear D. V was clipped by 3 bases and J by 5 bases, with 3 bases between them. From germline, CDR1 is LNHDA and CDR2 SQIVND (reference sequence). CDR3 length equals 11 residues. CDR3: CASSIRDTQYF. In DNA, the CDR3 is TGTGCCAGTAGTATCAGAGATACGCAGTATTTT.

This clone turned up a few times. The J gene is TRBJ1-6, the V gene TRBV7-2, with D unclear. V gave up 4 bases and J gave up 0 bases, with 13 bases separating them. The CDR3 consists of 17 residues. CDR1 is SGHTA, CDR2 FQGNSA, per germline. The CDR3 spells CASSYAVSRSYNSPLHF. As DNA, the CDR3 is TGTGCCAGCAGCTACGCGGTCAGTCGCTCCTATAATTCACCCCTCCACTTT.

CDR3 region: CASSFAGENIQYF. For the CDR3, the DNA is TGTGCCAGCAGTTTCGCGGGGGAAAACATTCAGTACTTC. The chain has TRBV12-3 or TRBV12-4 and TRBJ2-4; TRBD2 matches at 7 bases. Trimming removed 3 bases from V and 5 bases from J; junction bases left unmatched: 1. The CDR3 consists of 13 residues.

This clone was seen a few times. The chain uses TRBV10-2 and TRBJ2-7; 7 bases line up with TRBD2. The CDR3 has 14 amino acids. J was trimmed by 0 bases and V by 10 bases; bases with no gene match: 9. In germline, CDR1 is WSHSY, CDR2 SAAADI. This CDR3 is CATKTSRNSYEQYV. The DNA for the CDR3 is TGCGCCACCAAGACTAGCCGAAACTCCTACGAGCAGTACGTC.

The chain recombines TRBV6-5 with TRBJ1-2; D might be TRBD1 (6 bases). The germline V gene has CDR1 MNHEY and CDR2 SVGAGI. CDR3 length: 13 amino acids. The ends were cut back, 6 bases at V and 3 bases at J, with 11 bases in the middle. The CDR3 DNA is TGTGCCAGCAGGGCAGGGGTGGACTATGGCTACACCTTC. It codes for CASRAGVDYGYTF.

This clone appeared a few times. The chain recombines TRBV10-1 with TRBJ1-3, with unresolved D. The germline CDR1 and CDR2 sequences are WNHNN and SYGVQD (reference sequence). V was shortened by 7 bases and J by 0 bases, with 7 bases between the two germline ends. This CDR3 comprises 13 residues. CDR3 protein: CASKAASGNTIYF. The DNA for the CDR3 is TGCGCCAGCAAGGCGGCCTCTGGAAACACCATATATTTT.

The table lists this clone with many counts. The chain couples TRBV4-2 to TRBJ2-2, with 8 bases identical to TRBD2. Germline V gene data show CDR1 as LGHNA and CDR2 as YNFKEQ. The CDR3 runs to 17 residues. V dropped 1 base and J dropped 4; count of bases not matched to a gene: 8. In nucleotides, the CDR3 is TGTGCCAGCAGCCAAGTATTGGGGCGGGAGGTCACCGGGGAGCTGTTTTTT. Amino acid sequence: CASSQVLGREVTGELFF.

In its sample, this clone ranks as medium-sized. The CDR3 bases are TGTGCCAGTAGTATCCAGAGGGCTTCGCGCTACACCTTC. Translation: CASSIQRASRYTF. V gene TRBV19 combines with J gene TRBJ1-2; no definite D call. Trimming removed 3 bases at V and 9 bases at J, with 14 bases between. This CDR3 is 13 amino acids long. Germline V CDR1 and CDR2: LNHDA, SQIVND (reference sequence).

V gene TRBV20-1 combines with J gene TRBJ1-5, with no clear D. V was pared by 3 bases and J by 11 bases, with 14 bases between. CDR1 and CDR2 from the germline V gene are DFQATT and SNEGSKA (reference sequence). The CDR3 consists of 12 residues. The CDR3 loop is CSASGGGKTQHF. CDR3 coding DNA: TGCAGTGCTAGTGGCGGAGGGAAGACCCAGCATTTT.

This chain uses TRBV5-1 with TRBJ2-7; 9 bases are a match to TRBD2. Germline V gene data show CDR1 as SGHRS and CDR2 as YFSETQ. This CDR3 has 19 residues. Unmatched junction bases numbered 19, after V lost 2 bases and J lost 4 bases. CDR3 coding DNA: TGCGCCAGCAGCTTAGCCGGGGGTAGCGGGAGTTCCCACAGTTACGAGCAGTACTTC. Residues: CASSLAGGSGSSHSYEQYF.

The V and J genes are TRBV7-3 and TRBJ2-1; D may be TRBD1 (5 bases). V was trimmed by 5 bases and J by 8 bases, leaving 13 bases between them. Per germline, CDR1 SGHTA and CDR2 FQGTGA. The CDR3 runs 13 residues. CDR3 sequence (DNA): TGTGCCAGCAGCCTGAGACAGTGGGATGAGCAGTTCTTC. Translating gives CASSLRQWDEQFF.

The V and J genes are TRBV30 and TRBJ1-2; D possibly corresponds to TRBD1 (5 bases). The CDR3 sequence is 14 residues long. The V end lost 0 bases, the J end lost 3 bases, and 11 bases lay between the germline ends. Per the germline V gene, CDR1 is GTSNPN and CDR2 is SVGIG (reference sequence). The CDR3 DNA sequence: TGTGCCTGGAGTGTTAGGGGCGCCGACTATGGCTACACCTTC. It specifies CAWSVRGADYGYTF.

This clone was seen more than once but under ten times. This rearrangement joins TRBV6-6 to TRBJ1-1; D remains unclear. Trimming pared 7 bases from V and 0 bases from J, leaving 9 bases between. This CDR3 spans 13 amino acids. Germline V gives CDR1 MNHNY, CDR2 SVGAGI (reference sequence). The CDR3 loop is CASTGLLNTEAFF. Written as DNA, the CDR3 is TGTGCCAGCACCGGACTTCTGAACACTGAAGCTTTCTTT.

V is TRBV2 and J is TRBJ1-1; 7 positions agree with TRBD1. CDR3 length: 14 amino acids. Per the germline V gene, CDR1 is SNHLY and CDR2 is FYNNEI. J lost 4 bases, V lost 5 bases, and 7 bases had no gene match. CDR3 region: CASSPGTASTEAFF. The CDR3 coding sequence is TGTGCCAGCAGTCCCGGGACAGCGAGCACTGAAGCTTTCTTT.

This clone was counted between two and nine times. The chain combines TRBV7-6 with TRBJ2-1; D perhaps matches TRBD1 (6 bases). V was clipped by 0 bases and J by 2 bases, with 8 bases between them. CDR1 is SGHVS, CDR2 FNYEAQ, per germline. The CDR3 has 15 residues. CDR3 bases: TGTGCCAGCAGCTTAGCCAGGACAGCCTACAATGAGCAGTTCTTC. It is translated as CASSLARTAYNEQFF. Combining the CDR3 with reference TRBV7-6 and TRBJ2-1 gives the whole variable domain GAGVSQSPRYKVTKRGQDVALRCDPISGHVSLYWYRQALGQGPEFLTYFNYEAQQDKSGLPNDRFSAERPEGSISTLTIQRTEQRDSAMYRCASSLARTAYNEQFFGPGTRLTVL.